These T cell receptor beta chains were read from a single sample in a study of blood T cell repertoires in COVID-19. Sequencing used immunoSEQ multiplex PCR; TCRdb keeps in-frame clones, though not all of them. The sample has 95,000 to 150,000 clones; about nine tenths are singletons. The sample taken for sequencing was peripheral blood. All receptors come from a man in his forties with acute or convalescent COVID-19. Both conserved end residues are part of each CDR3. Each record gives: clone size, D gene, V gene, J gene, CDR3 DNA, CDR3 protein. D genes are given only for firm matches. Clone size is given for some rows only: seen once, a few or many times, or a class if the clone is expanded.

size: .
D: .
V: TRBV5-4
J: TRBJ1-1
DNA: TGTGCCAGCAGCCGACGGGGGTGGGAAGCTTTCTTT
CDR3: CASSRRGWEAFF

size: once
D: .
V: TRBV6-1
J: TRBJ2-3
DNA: TGTGCCAGCAGTGAAAGGAGGCCGAGCACAGATACGCAGTATTTT
CDR3: CASSERRPSTDTQYF

size: .
D: .
V: TRBV7-9
J: TRBJ1-6
DNA: TGTGCCAGCAGCTACCGCGATTCACCCCTCCACTTT
CDR3: CASSYRDSPLHF

size: once
D: .
V: TRBV5-6
J: TRBJ1-5
DNA: TGTGCCAGCAGCGAAGGTGTTCGGGGAAATCAGCCCCAGCATTTT
CDR3: CASSEGVRGNQPQHF

size: .
D: TRBD1
V: TRBV7-2
J: TRBJ1-6
DNA: TGTGCCAGCAGCAACCGACAGGGACATTATAATTCACCCCTCCACTTT
CDR3: CASSNRQGHYNSPLHF

size: .
D: .
V: TRBV30
J: TRBJ1-5
DNA: TGTGCCTGGAGTCCAACAGGGAATCAGCCCCAGCATTTT
CDR3: CAWSPTGNQPQHF

size: .
D: .
V: TRBV18
J: TRBJ2-3
DNA: TGTGCCAGCTCACCATACTCCTCGACAGCTAGCACAGATACGCAGTATTTT
CDR3: CASSPYSSTASTDTQYF

size: once
D: .
V: TRBV3-1/TRBV3-2
J: TRBJ1-2
DNA: TGTGCCAGCAGCCAAGAAGGACAGCTAGCTAACTATGGCTACACCTTC
CDR3: CASSQEGQLANYGYTF

size: .
D: .
V: TRBV5-1
J: TRBJ2-3
DNA: TGCGCCAGCAGCCGGAGCGGAAGCACAGATACGCAGTATTTT
CDR3: CASSRSGSTDTQYF

size: .
D: .
V: TRBV4-1
J: TRBJ1-2
DNA: TGCGCCAGCAGCCAAGATCCTGAAGACAGTCTCTATGGCTACACCTTC
CDR3: CASSQDPEDSLYGYTF

size: .
D: TRBD1
V: TRBV19
J: TRBJ1-5
DNA: TGTGCCAGTAGTATCCGGGACAGGGCCCCTGGGCAGCCCCAGCATTTT
CDR3: CASSIRDRAPGQPQHF

size: .
D: TRBD2
V: TRBV30
J: TRBJ2-3
DNA: TGTGCCTGGAGTGTTGGTAGCGGGAGTGTTGAGCAGTATTTT
CDR3: CAWSVGSGSVEQYF

size: .
D: .
V: TRBV14
J: TRBJ2-2
DNA: TGTGCCAGCAGCTCGGACATCACCGGGGAGCTGTTTTTT
CDR3: CASSSDITGELFF

size: .
D: .
V: TRBV19
J: TRBJ1-4
DNA: TGTGCCAGTAGTATGGGACAAGGTGAAAAACTGTTTTTT
CDR3: CASSMGQGEKLFF

size: .
D: .
V: TRBV30
J: TRBJ2-7
DNA: TGTGCCTGGAGTACGGGAGCCTACGAGCAGTACTTC
CDR3: CAWSTGAYEQYF

size: .
D: .
V: TRBV6-5
J: TRBJ1-2
DNA: TGTGCCAGCAGTTACGGGAGGGGAGATGGCTACACCTTC
CDR3: CASSYGRGDGYTF

size: .
D: TRBD1
V: TRBV6-4
J: TRBJ1-5
DNA: TGTGCCAGCAGCGAGTACCAAGGGACAGCATATAGCAATCAGCCCCAGCATTTT
CDR3: CASSEYQGTAYSNQPQHF

size: .
D: TRBD1
V: TRBV2
J: TRBJ2-2
DNA: TGTGCCAGCAGAGGGACAGGGAAAGTCGGGGAGCTGTTTTTT
CDR3: CASRGTGKVGELFF

size: few
D: .
V: TRBV3-1/TRBV3-2
J: TRBJ1-3
DNA: TGTGCCAGCAGCCAGAAACAGGGAGTCACCATATATTTT
CDR3: CASSQKQGVTIYF

size: .
D: TRBD1
V: TRBV18
J: TRBJ2-7
DNA: TGTGCCAGCTCACCGGGACAGGGCCATCGCGAGCAGTACTTC
CDR3: CASSPGQGHREQYF

size: .
D: .
V: TRBV6-2/TRBV6-3
J: TRBJ1-5
DNA: TGTGCCAGCAGTTATTTTCGTGACCTTGGAGATAGCAATCAGCCCCAGCATTTT
CDR3: CASSYFRDLGDSNQPQHF

size: .
D: TRBD2
V: TRBV14
J: TRBJ2-1
DNA: TGTGCCAGCAGCCTTGGGACTAGCGGGGGGAAATACAATGAGCAGTTCTTC
CDR3: CASSLGTSGGKYNEQFF

size: .
D: .
V: TRBV9
J: TRBJ1-2
DNA: TGTGCCAGCAGCGCGGGGCGGGGAGACTATGGCTACACCTTC
CDR3: CASSAGRGDYGYTF

size: .
D: TRBD1
V: TRBV19
J: TRBJ1-6
DNA: TGTGCCAGTAGTATAGGAGGGGGCCATTCACCCCTCCACTTT
CDR3: CASSIGGGHSPLHF

size: .
D: .
V: TRBV5-1
J: TRBJ2-3
DNA: TGCGCCAGCAGCTTGGGACATAACACAGATACGCAGTATTTT
CDR3: CASSLGHNTDTQYF

size: .
D: .
V: TRBV27
J: TRBJ2-7
DNA: TGTGCCAGCAGTTTACGACAGCCGAGAGAGACGTCCTACGAGCAGTACTTC
CDR3: CASSLRQPRETSYEQYF

size: .
D: TRBD1
V: TRBV7-9
J: TRBJ2-2
DNA: TGTGCCAGCAGCGGGTGGACAGGGGCGGCCGGGGACACCGGGGAGCTGTTTTTT
CDR3: CASSGWTGAAGDTGELFF

size: .
D: .
V: TRBV30
J: TRBJ1-2
DNA: TGTGCCTGGACCAGCGAGGGGACTTTCTATGGCTACACCTTC
CDR3: CAWTSEGTFYGYTF